These 23 T cell receptor beta chains were sequenced from one sample in a study of shared clonotypes between healthy human individuals. Sequencing used immunoSEQ multiplex PCR; TCRdb keeps in-frame clones, though not all of them. The profile shows about 2.4 million clones, roughly 93% of them singletons. Sequenced sample: naive CD4+ T cells from PBMCs. Subset meaning: CD45RA+ positively selected. The receptors were sampled from a young man in good health. Some clones in this sample may be carry-over from other donors' samples.

The chain joins TRBV10-3 to TRBJ2-3; 9 nucleotides line up with TRBD1. The germline CDR1 and CDR2 sequences are ENHRY and SYGVKD. V lost 10 bases and J lost 6; bases outside the gene matches: 11. CDR3 length: 14 residues. The CDR3 loop is CATTGRDRADTQYF. DNA for the CDR3: TGTGCCACAACTGGCCGGGACAGGGCCGATACGCAGTATTTT.

Details on this clone: In the same sample, other DNA sequences code for this CDR3. The J gene is TRBJ2-3, the V gene TRBV28, with D tentatively TRBD1 (6 bases). The CDR3 consists of 14 residues. CDR1 and CDR2 (germline): MDHEN, SYDVKM. The V and J ends lost 2 bases and 4 bases respectively, with 10 bases between them. The CDR3 is CASSLAGVADTQYF. The CDR3 DNA follows: TGTGCCAGCAGTTTAGCAGGGGTGGCAGATACGCAGTATTTT.

The CDR3 DNA is TGTGCCAGCAGCTTGGGGGCGAGCAATCAGCCCCAGCATTTT. Amino acids: CASSLGASNQPQHF. The V and J genes are TRBV5-6 and TRBJ1-5; D is uncertain. Per the germline V gene, CDR1 is SGHDT and CDR2 is YYEEEE. CDR3 length: 14 amino acids. The V end was cut by 0 bases, the J end by 1 base, with 5 bases between.

The J gene is TRBJ2-3, the V gene TRBV19, with D hard to call. The V gene lost 9 bases and the J gene lost 2 bases, with 12 bases spanning the gap. The CDR3 length is 13 residues. CDR1 is LNHDA, CDR2 SQIVND, per germline (reference sequence). CDR3 residues: CASLLPNTDTQYF. CDR3 bases: TGTGCCAGCCTGCTACCAAACACAGATACGCAGTATTTT.

The rearrangement uses TRBV7-3 and TRBJ2-3, with 7 bases matching TRBD1. Germline V gene sequence: CDR1 SGHTA, CDR2 FQGTGA. V lost 0 bases, J lost 6 bases, and 3 bases stayed unmatched. CDR3 length: 14 amino acids. As DNA, the CDR3 is TGTGCCAGCAGCTTAACAGGGGGCGTGGATACGCAGTATTTT. As protein: CASSLTGGVDTQYF.

The chain links TRBV9 to TRBJ2-1; D unresolved. Germline V gene data show CDR1 as SGDLS and CDR2 as YYNGEE. V lost 0 bases and J lost 5, with 9 bases in between. This CDR3 has 14 amino acids. DNA for the CDR3: TGTGCCAGCAGCGTAGTAGCCGGAAACAATGAGCAGTTCTTC. Its translation: CASSVVAGNNEQFF.

The CDR3 coding sequence is TGTGCCAGCAGCACAGAACTGAGGGGGAATGGCTACACCTTC. Protein sequence: CASSTELRGNGYTF. The rearrangement links TRBV6-1 to TRBJ1-2; possibly TRBD1 for D (6 bases). Trimming left V 6 bases short and J 6 bases short, with 17 bases between. Germline values: CDR1 MNHNS, CDR2 SASEGT. The CDR3 contains 14 residues.

CDR3 sequence reads: CASSPLPGQGAYEQYF. The CDR3 DNA follows: TGCGCCAGCAGCCCCCTTCCGGGACAGGGGGCCTACGAGCAGTACTTC. The chain recombines TRBV5-1 with TRBJ2-7; 11 bases align to TRBD1. The J segment lost 2 bases and the V segment lost 4 bases, leaving 8 bases of the junction unmatched. The CDR3 length is 16 residues. Germline lookup yields CDR1 SGHRS and CDR2 YFSETQ. Using reference TRBV5-1 and TRBJ2-7 for the parts outside the CDR3, the full variable domain is KAGVTQTPRYLIKTRGQQVTLSCSPISGHRSVSWYQQTPGQGLQFLFEYFSETQRNKGNFPGRFSGRQFSNSRSEMNVSTLELGDSALYLCASSPLPGQGAYEQYFGPGTRLTVT.

The chain recombines TRBV5-1 with TRBJ1-4, with 7 positions matching TRBD1. V lost 4 bases to trimming and J lost 8 bases; unmatched junction nucleotides: 20. Germline V gives CDR1 SGHRS, CDR2 YFSETQ. The CDR3 is 18 amino acids. The CDR3 DNA reads TGCGCCAGCAGCGTCAAAGAAGGACAGGCCTCCTTTCGCGAAAAACTGTTTTTT. It is translated as CASSVKEGQASFREKLFF.

Only one count was recorded for this clone. This sequence joins TRBV7-9 and TRBJ1-3, with no clear D. V lost 6 bases and J lost 4, with 22 bases in between. The CDR3 spans 17 residues. The germline V gene encodes CDR1 SEHNR and CDR2 FQNEAQ (reference sequence). DNA for the CDR3: TGTGCCAGCAGTTCTATCCCGAATCGGGTGGAAGGAAACACCATATATTTT. Residues: CASSSIPNRVEGNTIYF.

Regarding this clone: At the DNA level, this CDR3 is encoded by other sequences in the same sample as well. V usage is TRBV27 and J usage is TRBJ1-2; 9 nucleotides line up with TRBD1. V lost 4 bases to trimming and J lost 5 bases; unmatched junction nucleotides: 5. CDR1 and CDR2 (germline): MNHEY, SMNVEV (reference sequence). CDR3 length: 14 residues. Here the CDR3 reads CASSSQGAGYGYTF. CDR3 sequence (DNA): TGTGCCAGCAGTTCACAGGGGGCTGGGTATGGCTACACCTTC.

The rearrangement joins TRBV5-8 to TRBJ2-7, with unresolved D. The CDR3 length is 13 residues. V was clipped by 5 bases and J by 4 bases, with 13 bases between them. Germline CDR1 and CDR2: SGHTS and YDEGEE. The CDR3 nucleotides are TGTGCCAGCAGGGCAGGACGATCGTACGAGCAGTACTTC. It is translated as CASRAGRSYEQYF.

Comments on this clone: Other DNA sequences in this sample translate to the same CDR3. This chain joins TRBV18 and TRBJ2-1; TRBD2 aligns across 9 bases. The CDR3 sequence is 14 residues long. Unmatched junction bases numbered 4, after V lost 6 bases and J lost 4 bases. Germline CDR1 and CDR2: KGHSH and LQKENI. The CDR3 nucleotides read TGTGCCAGCTCCCGACTAGCGGAGTACAATGAGCAGTTCTTC. Amino acid sequence: CASSRLAEYNEQFF.

This clone was observed a single time. The V and J genes are TRBV2 and TRBJ1-4; D remains ambiguous. This CDR3 region has 13 residues. Germline lookup yields CDR1 SNHLY and CDR2 FYNNEI. Trimming shortened V by 8 bases and J by 3 bases, and 10 bases separated the two germline ends. For the CDR3, the DNA is TGTGCCAGCCACTTGGTGGCTAATGAAAAACTGTTTTTT. It codes for CASHLVANEKLFF.

The V gene is TRBV7-9, the J gene TRBJ1-4; 9 bases fit TRBD1. The CDR3 totals 15 residues. The V segment lost 7 bases and the J segment 3 bases; nucleotides outside the gene matches: 6. The germline V gene has CDR1 SEHNR and CDR2 FQNEAQ (reference sequence). This CDR3 is CASITTGGANEKLFF. CDR3 bases: TGTGCCAGCATCACGACAGGGGGTGCTAATGAAAAACTGTTTTTT.

A note on this clone: The same CDR3 also results from other DNA sequences found in this sample. The chain recombines TRBV15 with TRBJ2-7; D possibly corresponds to TRBD2 (6 bases). Germline values: CDR1 LNHNV, CDR2 YYDKDF (reference sequence). Trimming shortened V by 0 bases and J by 1 base, and 7 bases separated the two germline ends. The CDR3 is made up of 14 amino acids. CDR3 residues: CATSRDGGSYEQYF. The CDR3 bases are TGTGCCACCAGCAGAGACGGGGGTTCCTACGAGCAGTACTTC.

This sequence joins TRBV2 and TRBJ1-5; D remains ambiguous. The CDR3 contains 10 residues. CDR1 and CDR2 (germline): SNHLY, FYNNEI. Trimming cost V 8 bases and J 7 bases, with 6 bases left between them. DNA of the CDR3: TGTGCCAGCGGAGGGCAGCCCCAGCATTTT. As protein: CASGGQPQHF.

The chain links TRBV5-4 to TRBJ1-2; D remains unclear. The CDR3 covers 16 residues. The V end was cut by 4 bases, the J end by 1 base, with 17 bases between. Germline assignment: CDR1 SGHNT and CDR2 YYREEE (reference sequence). CDR3 amino acids: CASSRVGSGLNYGYTF. DNA of the CDR3: TGTGCCAGCAGCAGAGTGGGCAGCGGACTTAACTATGGCTACACCTTC.

The V and J genes are TRBV7-2 and TRBJ2-7; TRBD2 matches 7 bases. The V segment lost 0 bases and the J segment 3 bases; nucleotides outside the gene matches: 5. The germline V gene has CDR1 SGHTA and CDR2 FQGNSA. This CDR3 has 15 amino acids. CDR3 region: CASSLANGRGYEQYF. Here the CDR3 DNA reads TGTGCCAGCAGCTTAGCTAATGGGAGGGGCTACGAGCAGTACTTC.

CDR3 region: CSVVRRVGRVTDTQYF. CDR3 coding DNA: TGCAGCGTTGTGCGCAGAGTGGGGAGGGTCACAGATACGCAGTATTTT. V gene TRBV29-1 combines with J gene TRBJ2-3, with TRBD2 matching over 7 bases. The CDR3 extends over 16 amino acids. Germline-derived CDR1 and CDR2 are SQVTM and ANQGSEA. The junction had 12 bases not matched to a gene; V was cut back by 4 bases and J by 2 bases.

The V gene is TRBV14, the J gene TRBJ2-6; perhaps D is TRBD1 or TRBD2 (5 bases each). The germline V gene encodes CDR1 SGHDN and CDR2 FVKESK. V was pared by 4 bases and J by 1 base, with 11 bases between. The CDR3 loop spans 16 amino acids. Written as DNA, the CDR3 is TGTGCCAGCAGCCTCATGGGGGAGTCTGGGGCCAACGTCCTGACTTTC. Translating it yields CASSLMGESGANVLTF.

The gene calls are TRBV29-1 and TRBJ2-2; D assignment may be TRBD1 or TRBD2 (5 bases each). Germline V gene lookup returns CDR1 SQVTM and CDR2 ANQGSEA. V shed 4 bases and J shed 3 bases, with 12 bases lying between them. The CDR3 extends over 14 amino acids. In DNA, the CDR3 is TGCAGCGTTGCCGGGACCGAATACACCGGGGAGCTGTTTTTT. Amino acid sequence: CSVAGTEYTGELFF.

The chain has TRBV9 and TRBJ2-3, with D unresolved. In germline, CDR1 is SGDLS, CDR2 YYNGEE. CDR3 length: 15 residues. Between the trimmed V and J ends, which lost 0 bases and 0 bases, there was a span of 8 bases. In DNA, the CDR3 is TGTGCCAGCAGCGTAGCGGCGCATAGCACAGATACGCAGTATTTT. Translated, it gives CASSVAAHSTDTQYF.